The following is a T cell receptor beta chain sequence with its context. Its antigen is as yet unknown. Sequencing was performed with immunoSEQ multiplex PCR; in TCRdb, only in-frame clones are kept and a portion is missing. The table includes 95,000 to 150,000 clones, approximately 91% detected once. This sample stems from a study of T cell responses to AZD1222 COVID-19 vaccine. The study, taken as a whole, reports: Clonal diversity may have been underestimated, and the donors were mostly white British, with more females than males. Seropositive status at baseline applied to only 6 or 7 AZD1222 recipients.

V lost 1 base and J 4 bases, leaving 12 bases between the germline ends. The CDR3 has 15 residues. From germline, CDR1 is LGHDT and CDR2 YNNKEL (reference sequence). The source was peripheral blood, collected on day 0 of AZD1222 vaccination. The chain uses TRBV3-1 (or the pseudogene TRBV3-2) and TRBJ2-3; unclear D gene. This receptor was taken from an adult in good health. CDR3 region: CASSQAVDSSDTQYF. Written as DNA, the CDR3 is TGTGCCAGCAGCCAAGCAGTGGATTCATCAGATACGCAGTATTTT.